This T cell receptor (delta chain) was recovered during a study of Vγ9Vδ2 T cells in congenital toxoplasmosis (dated by TCRdb to the early 2020s). In the study overall: To diagnose congenital toxoplasmosis, IgG, IgM and IgA serology, Western blot and an in-house interferon-gamma release assay were used. In this study, researchers looked at the gamma and delta chain CDR3 repertoires of sorted blood gammadelta T cells, comparing infants congenitally infected with T. gondii against uninfected infants. Sequencing of the repertoires was done on samples from infants at two time points: 2 months after birth and 1 year of age. TCR sequencing was performed on roughly 5 infected and approximately 11 uninfected infants at 2 months and on 3 infected and 4 uninfected infants at 1 year. Broad study findings and their caveats: At 2 months, infected infants appeared to have fewer N additions in TRGV9 and TRDV2 CDR3s than uninfected infants, particularly in TRDV2-TRDJ1 sequences. At 1 year of age, repertoire differences between infected and uninfected infants were less clear than at 2 months. Two months was the earliest age with enough suitable sample material for TCR repertoire analysis, so newborn repertoires were not sequenced. Germline-encoded fetal-type TRDV2 CDR3 sequences seemed to be more prevalent in infected than in uninfected 2-month-old infants, with an in utero expansion footprint being suggested. Both infected and uninfected infants showed high prevalence of a public TRGV9 clonotype.

Template-switch reverse transcription with SuperScript II was used to generate cDNA, with TRGC- and TRDC-specific primers combined in a single tube. The TRGC primer was designed for binding to both the TRGC1 and TRGC2 constant genes. The KAPA Real-Time Library Amplification Kit was used to amplify TRG and TRD, and AMPure XP beads were used for purification between steps. Index PCR with the Nextera XT Index Kit was used to attach Illumina sequencing adapters. TRG and TRD amplicons were sequenced on an Illumina MiSeq with the V2 300 kit, giving 150 bp paired-end reads. The paper's processing steps were these. Before any further analysis, FastQC version 0.11.8 was used to assess read quality. Reads were aligned to GenBank TRG or TRD reference genes, and CDR3 sequences were built with MiXCR version 3.0.3. Default MiXCR settings were kept, except that 3 rather than 5 consecutive nucleotides were used to assemble TRDD gene segments. N additions, CDR3 length, J segment length and clonotype sharing between samples were computed with VDJtools version 1.2.1. CDR3 sequences that were out of frame or contained stop codons were left out of the analysis. The overlap of infant repertoires with previously published Vgamma9Vdelta2 repertoires from fetal, cord blood and adult blood was compared. Clone calls in TCRdb were regenerated from the public reads with CATT, after which identical DNA sequences shared one row. Clone size and V and J calls follow TCRdb, not the original study. For this sample the table gives approximately 790 delta-chain clones, of which 13% were detected only once. In total, the top ten clones hold more than 12% of the sample.

Its CDR3 holds 19 amino acids, cysteine through phenylalanine. The only DNA kept is the CDR3, 57 bases in frame from the first base. Taken from the germline V gene, the CDR1 and CDR2 loops are GEAIGNYY and EKD. For this chain, trimming is 0 bases at the V end and 1 base at the J end, and the number of junction bases without a gene match is 4. This clone is large (0.1 to 1%) in its sample. The antigen this receptor binds is unknown. One base away there is no much larger clone; base qualities are not given. The same treatment, consisting of spiramycin and/or pyrimethamine plus sulfadiazine plus folinic acid, was given to the mothers of both infected and uninfected infants. All infants, infected and uninfected, were born by term delivery after more than 37 weeks of gestation. About 1 mL of blood was processed into PBMCs by Lymphoprep gradient centrifugation, after which the PBMCs were cryopreserved in liquid nitrogen and shipped to Belgium. After thawing, PBMCs were labeled with Zombie NIR viability dye and stained with CD3, TCR gammadelta, Vgamma9 and Vdelta2 antibodies. CD3+ TCRgammadelta+ T cells were sorted on a FACSAria III with a mean purity of approximately 98%. The RNeasy Micro Kit was used to isolate RNA from roughly 9,900 sorted gammadelta T cells per sample. Infants were born to mothers enrolled with primary T. gondii infection during pregnancy. Peripheral blood samples from the infants were taken at an outpatient microbiology and virology center in Pavia, Italy.

Sample: gamma-delta T cells from blood. This TCR was sampled from a child under 10 years old born to a mother with Toxoplasma gondii infection during pregnancy, either congenitally infected or uninfected (not recorded which). Here the chain combines TRDV2 and TRDJ3; the central 11 bases match TRDD3. The CDR3 region: CACDTVLGDRSWDTRQMFF. The DNA sequence is TGTGCCTGTGACACCGTACTGGGGGATAGGTCCTGGGACACCCGACAGATGTTTTTC.